The 4 T cell receptor beta chains reported below all come from one sample, sequenced in a study of cytomegalovirus exposure and HLA in healthy donors (TCRdb year 2017). The method behind the library was the immunoSEQ multiplex PCR assay. A mixture of 60 forward primers for TCR Vbeta segments and 13 reverse primers for TCR Jbeta segments was used in the multiplex PCR. The table was pulled from immuneACCESS by TCRdb, which kept in-frame rearrangements only. Such tables lose some clones; where checked, under half of the loss comes from unresolved V genes, and the rest has no known cause. Across this sample there are some 180,000 clones, with 75% seen only once. The ten largest account for around 3% of the sample. Material: PBMCs. These receptor sequences come from a male donor in good health and CMV-seronegative.

This sequence joins TRBV30 and TRBJ1-2; 7 bases fit TRBD1. There are 13 residues in the CDR3. Germline CDR1 reads GTSNPN; CDR2 reads SVGIG (reference sequence). V trimming: 5 bases; J trimming: 4 bases; junction bases outside the gene matches: 7. CDR3 residues: CAWRPGQSYGYTF. CDR3 coding DNA: TGTGCCTGGCGGCCGGGACAGTCCTATGGCTACACCTTC. The whole variable domain, remainder taken from reference TRBV30 and TRBJ1-2, is SQTIHQWPATLVQPVGSPLSLECTVEGTSNPNLYWYRQAAGRGLQLLFYSVGIGQISSEVPQNLSASRPQDRQFILSSKKLLLSDSGFYLCAWRPGQSYGYTFGSGTRLTVV.

Only a few counts were recorded for this clone. This rearrangement joins TRBV2 to TRBJ2-3; D is unclear. The CDR3 covers 12 residues. Trimming took off 2 bases at V and 3 bases at J, with 3 bases between the two ends. Per the germline V gene, CDR1 is SNHLY and CDR2 is FYNNEI. CDR3 DNA: TGTGCCAGCAGTGAACAAACAGATACGCAGTATTTT. The encoded protein is CASSEQTDTQYF.

The table lists this clone with a count of one. The gene calls are TRBV2 and TRBJ2-2, with TRBD1 as a possible D gene (6 bases). The CDR3 contains 13 residues. Trimming took off 5 bases at V and 6 bases at J, with 10 bases between the two ends. Germline CDR1 reads SNHLY; CDR2 reads FYNNEI. The CDR3 loop reads CASSSQGPGELFF. In DNA form, the CDR3 reads TGTGCCAGCAGTTCACAGGGACCCGGGGAGCTGTTTTTT.

This chain uses TRBV10-2 with TRBJ2-3, with 10 bases that match TRBD2. This CDR3 comprises 20 residues. Looked up from germline, CDR1 is WSHSY and CDR2 is SAAADI. The J segment lost 2 bases and the V segment lost 6 bases, leaving 20 bases of the junction unmatched. The CDR3 region has the DNA TGCGCCAGCAGGGGGCTAGCGGGGGATTTAAACGACGCTAACACAGATACGCAGTATTTT. The encoded protein is CASRGLAGDLNDANTDTQYF.